These 22 T cell receptor beta chains were sequenced from one sample in a study of blood T cell repertoires in COVID-19. Here immunoSEQ multiplex PCR was the method, and the copy in TCRdb shows in-frame clones only, minus some. The sample includes approximately 200,000 clones, 70% to 90% of them seen just once. Sequenced input: PBMCs or T cells enriched from blood (not recorded which). The origin of the receptors is a man in his thirties or forties who had recovered from COVID-19.

The chain carries TRBV4-3 and TRBJ1-1, with D uncertain. The CDR3 is 15 amino acids. From germline, CDR1 is LGHNA and CDR2 YSLEER. V was clipped by 1 base and J by 4 bases, with 13 bases between them. CDR3 sequence (DNA): TGCGCCAGCAGCCAAGCCCCGGGATGGAGCACTGAAGCTTTCTTT. Translating gives CASSQAPGWSTEAFF.

This CDR3 reads CASRNPRVPNQPQHF. The CDR3 DNA follows: TGTGCCAGCAGAAACCCCAGGGTCCCCAATCAGCCCCAGCATTTT. The genes are TRBV6-5 and TRBJ1-5; D possibly corresponds to TRBD1 (5 bases). V lost 6 bases, J lost 3 bases, and 15 bases lay in between. This CDR3 comprises 15 residues. Looked up from germline, CDR1 is MNHEY and CDR2 is SVGAGI.

The rearrangement uses TRBV19 and TRBJ1-5, with 8 bases fitting TRBD1. After removal of 7 bases from V and 2 bases from J, the junction contained 7 bases not matched to a gene. Germline V lookup: CDR1 LNHDA, CDR2 SQIVND (reference sequence). The CDR3 has 15 residues. As DNA, the CDR3 is TGTGCCAGTAAGGACAGGGATAGAGGCAATCAGCCCCAGCATTTT. Its protein product is CASKDRDRGNQPQHF.

This chain connects TRBV28 to TRBJ2-5; 8 nucleotides agree with TRBD2. CDR3 length: 13 residues. Germline V CDR1 and CDR2: MDHEN, SYDVKM. The ends lost 8 bases at V and 5 bases at J; junction bases unmatched: 7. CDR3 sequence (DNA): TGTGCCAGCTTACCAGCGGGAGTGGAGACCCAGTACTTC. Protein sequence: CASLPAGVETQYF.

The CDR3 DNA is TGTGCCAGCAGCTCACCCGGGACTAGCGGGAGAGCTGAGCAGTTCTTC. Translation gives CASSSPGTSGRAEQFF. This chain links TRBV7-6 with TRBJ2-1; TRBD2 aligns across 14 bases. The CDR3 covers 16 residues. The trim removed 4 bases at V and 9 bases at J, leaving 8 bases unmatched. Germline CDR1 and CDR2: SGHVS and FNYEAQ.

This chain connects TRBV2 to TRBJ2-1, with 10 bases lining up with TRBD2. There are 13 residues in the CDR3. V was pared by 3 bases and J by 8 bases, with 1 base of the junction left unmatched. Looked up from germline, CDR1 is SNHLY and CDR2 is FYNNEI. The CDR3 loop is CASSDTSGDEQFF. Here the CDR3 DNA reads TGTGCCAGCAGTGATACTAGCGGGGATGAGCAGTTCTTC.

This chain uses TRBV7-2 with TRBJ2-7; 8 bases fit TRBD2. Losses at the gene ends were 2 bases for V and 4 bases for J; bases not matched to a gene: 7. The CDR3 contains 15 residues. The germline V gene has CDR1 SGHTA and CDR2 FQGNSA. The CDR3 bases are TGTGCCAGCAGCTTACGTAGCGGGGAAGGTTACGAGCAGTACTTC. Its protein is CASSLRSGEGYEQYF.

As concerns this clone: A read error may produce the germline difference seen at one junction end. This rearrangement joins TRBV18 to TRBJ1-1, with D possibly matching TRBD1 (6 bases). Germline CDR1 is KGHSH and CDR2 is LQKENI. This CDR3 contains 15 residues. The CDR3 nucleotides are TGCGCCAGCTCACCGATTGGGGGCGCGGGCACTGAAGCTTTCTTT. It encodes CASSPIGGAGTEAFF.

This chain's CDR3 is CASWQGRSSGNTIYF. DNA of the CDR3: TGTGCCAGTTGGCAGGGCCGAAGCTCTGGAAACACCATATATTTT. The J gene is TRBJ1-3, the V gene TRBV19; D may be TRBD1 (5 bases). The ends were cut back, 8 bases at V and 0 bases at J, with 14 bases in the middle. The CDR3 length is 15 residues. Germline CDR1 LNHDA, CDR2 SQIVND (reference sequence). Based on the CDR3 plus reference TRBV19 and TRBJ1-3, the full variable domain is DGGITQSPKYLFRKEGQNVTLSCEQNLNHDAMYWYRQDPGQGLRLIYYSQIVNDFQKGDIAEGYSVSREKKESFPLTVTSAQKNPTAFYLCASWQGRSSGNTIYFGEGSWLTVV.

This clone was detected only a few times. This rearrangement joins TRBV11-2 to TRBJ1-2; D is possibly TRBD1 (5 bases). The V end was cut by 1 base, the J end by 4 bases, with 16 bases between. The CDR3 runs to 16 residues. The V gene's germline CDR1 is SGHAT and CDR2 FQNNGV. The CDR3 region is CASSLASGGGTYGYTF. The CDR3, as DNA: TGTGCCAGCAGCTTAGCTAGCGGTGGGGGGACCTATGGCTACACCTTC.

The gene calls are TRBV27 and TRBJ1-5; D is undetermined. CDR3 length equals 16 residues. V lost 3 bases and J 0 bases, leaving 12 bases between the germline ends. From germline, CDR1 is MNHEY and CDR2 SMNVEV (reference sequence). In DNA form, the CDR3 reads TGTGCCAGCAGTTTCCAAATCGGTTATAGCAATCAGCCCCAGCATTTT. Its translation: CASSFQIGYSNQPQHF.

A few counts support this clone. The chain recombines TRBV29-1 with TRBJ2-1; a possible D gene is TRBD2 (6 bases). The V end was cut by 7 bases, the J end by 10 bases, with 17 bases between. There are 12 residues in the CDR3. Looked up from germline, CDR1 is SQVTM and CDR2 is ANQGSEA. CDR3 coding DNA: TGCAGCGCCGAAGAATCTAGCGTAGAGCAGTTCTTC. Translation gives CSAEESSVEQFF.

The genes are TRBV9 and TRBJ1-2, with a tentative D call TRBD1 (6 bases). CDR3 length: 15 amino acids. The germline V and J ends were trimmed by 6 bases and 2 bases, with 17 bases remaining between them. The V gene's germline CDR1 is SGDLS and CDR2 YYNGEE. The CDR3 is CASTFGEGENYGYTF. CDR3 DNA: TGTGCCAGCACGTTTGGGGAGGGGGAAAACTATGGCTACACCTTC.

The J gene is TRBJ2-7, the V gene TRBV30; D possibly corresponds to TRBD2 (7 bases). CDR3 length equals 15 residues. V was shortened by 0 bases and J by 1 base, with 13 bases between the two germline ends. In germline, CDR1 is GTSNPN, CDR2 SVGIG (reference sequence). CDR3 sequence: CAWSVRGGKSYEQYF. Here the CDR3 DNA reads TGTGCCTGGAGTGTCAGGGGAGGGAAGTCCTACGAGCAGTACTTC. The full variable domain, rest sourced from reference TRBV30 and TRBJ2-7, is SQTIHQWPATLVQPVGSPLSLECTVEGTSNPNLYWYRQAAGRGLQLLFYSVGIGQISSEVPQNLSASRPQDRQFILSSKKLLLSDSGFYLCAWSVRGGKSYEQYFGPGTRLTVT.

The rearrangement uses TRBV7-8 and TRBJ2-2, with a tentative D call TRBD1 (6 bases). Trimming pared 2 bases from V and 2 bases from J, leaving 18 bases between. In germline, CDR1 is SGHVS, CDR2 FQNEAQ. The CDR3 is 18 residues long. The CDR3 here is CASSLRSTGMGNTGELFF. DNA for the CDR3: TGTGCCAGCAGCTTACGATCTACAGGGATGGGTAACACCGGGGAGCTGTTTTTT. Together with reference TRBV7-8 and TRBJ2-2, the CDR3 gives the full variable domain: GAGVSQSPRYKVAKRGQDVALRCDPISGHVSLFWYQQALGQGPEFLTYFQNEAQLDKSGLPSDRFFAERPEGSVSTLKIQRTQQEDSAVYLCASSLRSTGMGNTGELFFGEGSRLTVL.

The chain uses TRBV28 and TRBJ2-7; tentative D call: TRBD2 (6 bases). From germline, CDR1 is MDHEN and CDR2 SYDVKM. The CDR3 loop spans 18 amino acids. Trimming pared 8 bases from V and 2 bases from J, leaving 28 bases between. The CDR3 sequence: CASRSRNGDGGGTYEQYF. The CDR3 bases are TGTGCCAGCCGATCTAGGAATGGTGATGGGGGAGGAACCTACGAGCAGTACTTC.

The chain combines TRBV2 with TRBJ2-1; 8 bases are a match to TRBD1. Trimming removed 8 bases from V and 8 bases from J; junction bases left unmatched: 8. The CDR3 loop spans 13 amino acids. Germline-derived CDR1 and CDR2 are SNHLY and FYNNEI. CDR3 in DNA: TGTGCCAGCGACAAGGACAGGGATTATGAGCAGTTCTTC. It encodes CASDKDRDYEQFF.

The chain uses TRBV6-5 and TRBJ2-1; 7 bases are shared with TRBD1. CDR3 length: 13 amino acids. CDR1 and CDR2 from the germline V gene are MNHEY and SVGAGI. J was trimmed by 9 bases and V by 2 bases; bases with no gene match: 4. The CDR3 DNA follows: TGTGCCAGCAGTTACGAGGGGGCGGGTGAGCAGTTCTTC. It is translated as CASSYEGAGEQFF.

The rearrangement links TRBV5-1 to TRBJ2-7, with D perhaps TRBD1 (6 bases). CDR3 length equals 15 residues. Germline V gene data show CDR1 as SGHRS and CDR2 as YFSETQ. Trimming took 4 bases from V and 4 from J, leaving 18 bases between them. CDR3: CASSRRGDTGYEQYF. DNA of the CDR3: TGCGCCAGCAGCCGGCGAGGTGATACAGGGTACGAGCAGTACTTC.

The rearrangement links TRBV27 to TRBJ2-7, with D perhaps TRBD2 (6 bases). Germline CDR1 and CDR2: MNHEY and SMNVEV (reference sequence). This CDR3 comprises 13 residues. Trimming removed 6 bases at V and 3 bases at J, with 12 bases between. The CDR3 here is CASSPGGDYEQYF. The CDR3 DNA reads TGTGCCAGCAGCCCCGGCGGGGACTACGAGCAGTACTTC.

The rearrangement joins TRBV9 to TRBJ1-4; unclear D gene. This CDR3 has 15 amino acids. V dropped 1 base and J dropped 0 bases, with 7 bases sitting between them. Germline CDR1 and CDR2: SGDLS and YYNGEE. CDR3 sequence (DNA): TGTGCCAGCAGCGTATACGGGACAACTAATGAAAAACTGTTTTTT. Amino acid sequence: CASSVYGTTNEKLFF. The whole variable domain, filled in from reference TRBV9 and TRBJ1-4, reads DSGVTQTPKHLITATGQRVTLRCSPRSGDLSVYWYQQSLDQGLQFLIQYYNGEERAKGNILERFSAQQFPDLHSELNLSSLELGDSALYFCASSVYGTTNEKLFFGSGTQLSVL.

This chain connects TRBV12-3 or TRBV12-4 to TRBJ2-7; no firm D call. Deletions cut 3 bases from V and 3 bases from J, with 9 bases between. CDR3 size: 13 residues. CDR3 sequence: CASSLAQFYEQYF. CDR3 bases: TGTGCCAGCAGTTTGGCACAGTTCTACGAGCAGTACTTC.